This record covers a single T cell receptor beta chain. Using its own MiXCR run on the RT-PCR reads, TCRdb lists one record per CDR3 protein. The profile shows under 200,000 distinct CDR3 sequences, approximately 30% of them singletons. Germline V lookup: CDR1 LGHNT, CDR2 FRNRAP. The CDR3 spans 18 residues. V was clipped by 1 base and J by 6 bases; unmatched bases: 17. This sample stems from a study of patients and donors after allogeneic stem cell transplantation. The material sequenced was blood, either unsorted or a sorted T cell fraction (not recorded which). The receptor was isolated from a human donor who was either an allogeneic HSCT recipient or a stem cell or donor lymphocyte infusion donor (not recorded which). It is not recorded whose cells these are; they may come from a transplant donor. V gene TRBV12-5 combines with J gene TRBJ1-1, with TRBD1 matching over 7 bases. CDR3 coding DNA: TGTGCTAGTGGTTTGGCCATCACAGGGGAGGTGGGAATGGCTGAAGCTTTCTTT. Residues: CASGLAITGEVGMAEAFF. The full variable domain, rest sourced from reference TRBV12-5 and TRBJ1-1, is DARVTQTPRHKVTEMGQEVTMRCQPILGHNTVFWYRQTMMQGLELLAYFRNRAPLDDSGMPKDRFSAEMPDATLATLKIQPSEPRDSAVYFCASGLAITGEVGMAEAFFGQGTRLTVV.